These 32 T cell receptor beta chains were sequenced from one sample in a study of T cells in tumors and immune-related adverse events. Assay used: immunoSEQ multiplex PCR; TCRdb lists only in-frame clones, some missing. The sample contains around 700 clones, about 90% of which appear only once. Specimen: kidney tissue, collected from a patient treated with anti-PD-1 therapy. The receptors originated from a female donor with metastatic renal cell carcinoma.

The J gene is TRBJ1-4, the V gene TRBV5-1, with D possibly matching TRBD1 (5 bases). Germline V gene lookup returns CDR1 SGHRS and CDR2 YFSETQ. Trimming pared 0 bases from V and 8 bases from J, leaving 14 bases between. There are 15 residues in the CDR3. Written as DNA, the CDR3 is TGCGCCAGCAGCTTGGAGCGCAGGGAAGGAGAAAAACTGTTTTTT. Translating gives CASSLERREGEKLFF.

This rearrangement joins TRBV7-2 to TRBJ2-7; the D gene is possibly TRBD1 (6 bases). There are 11 residues in the CDR3. Trimming removed 4 bases at V and 7 bases at J, with 8 bases between. Germline-derived CDR1 and CDR2 are SGHTA and FQGNSA. In DNA form, the CDR3 reads TGTGCCAGCAGCTGGGGGCTGGAGCAGTACTTC. Translating it yields CASSWGLEQYF.

The chain joins TRBV7-2 to TRBJ2-1, with 14 bases matching TRBD2. Germline CDR1 is SGHTA and CDR2 is FQGNSA. The junction had 13 bases not matched to a gene; V was cut back by 4 bases and J by 11 bases. This CDR3 is 17 amino acids long. The CDR3 region is CASSSIPTSGGAAQQFF. The CDR3 bases are TGTGCCAGCAGCTCGATCCCGACTAGCGGGGGGGCCGCGCAGCAGTTCTTC.

This sequence joins TRBV2 and TRBJ1-2, with 7 bases matching TRBD1. This CDR3 spans 15 amino acids. The J segment lost 1 base and the V segment lost 6 bases, leaving 8 bases of the junction unmatched. CDR1 and CDR2 (germline): SNHLY, FYNNEI. This CDR3 is CASSQTGTDNYGYTF. The CDR3 DNA reads as TGTGCCAGCAGCCAAACCGGGACAGATAACTATGGCTACACCTTC.

This rearrangement joins TRBV5-2 to TRBJ1-2. TRBV5-2 is a listed pseudogene. The CDR3 is 12 residues long. CDR3 loop: CASNGKTYGYTF. For the CDR3, the DNA is TGTGCCAGCAATGGAAAGACCTATGGCTACACCTTC.

The chain is built from TRBV6-1 and TRBJ1-2; the D is unclear. In germline, CDR1 is MNHNS, CDR2 SASEGT. The CDR3 extends over 14 amino acids. The V and J ends lost 1 base and 8 bases respectively, with 14 bases between them. The CDR3 loop is CASSEGRMRVGYTF. CDR3 nucleotides: TGTGCCAGCAGTGAAGGACGGATGAGGGTGGGCTACACCTTC.

This chain joins TRBV25-1 and TRBJ2-7, with D perhaps being TRBD1 or TRBD2 (5 bases each). The CDR3 runs 15 residues. Germline assignment: CDR1 MGHDK and CDR2 SYGVNS. Trimming stripped 6 bases from V and 3 bases from J, with 18 bases between. As DNA, the CDR3 is TGTGCCAGCAGCAGCGACCGGGACCGGGACTACGAGCAGTACTTC. This gives the protein CASSSDRDRDYEQYF.

The chain carries TRBV5-4 and TRBJ2-7; possibly TRBD1 for D (6 bases). The germline gives CDR1 SGHNT, CDR2 YYREEE (reference sequence). The length of the CDR3 is 15 residues. Trimming shortened V by 1 base and J by 4 bases, and 15 bases separated the two germline ends. CDR3: CASSLLGAAVYEQYF. The CDR3 coding sequence is TGTGCCAGCAGCTTGTTGGGGGCTGCGGTGTACGAGCAGTACTTC.

V usage is TRBV6-6 and J usage is TRBJ2-1, with D perhaps TRBD2 (6 bases). The CDR3 has 16 amino acids. Germline lookup yields CDR1 MNHNY and CDR2 SVGAGI (reference sequence). V lost 5 bases and J lost 0, with 14 bases in between. This CDR3 reads CASSRDSGSSYNEQFF. As DNA, the CDR3 is TGTGCCAGCAGTAGGGATAGCGGCAGCTCCTACAATGAGCAGTTCTTC.

The chain couples TRBV20-1 to TRBJ2-2; D remains ambiguous. Germline V gene lookup returns CDR1 DFQATT and CDR2 SNEGSKA (reference sequence). Between the trimmed V and J ends, which lost 6 bases and 6 bases, there was a span of 8 bases. This CDR3 spans 11 amino acids. The CDR3, as DNA: TGCAGTGCCGGACGGGCCGGGGAGCTGTTTTTT. Encoded protein: CSAGRAGELFF.

V usage is TRBV10-3 and J usage is TRBJ2-2; D ambiguous. The CDR3 loop spans 13 amino acids. Germline CDR1 ENHRY, CDR2 SYGVKD. The V gene lost 4 bases and the J gene lost 4 bases, with 7 bases spanning the gap. CDR3 coding DNA: TGTGCCATCAGTGGAACACTCACCGGGGAGCTGTTTTTT. It yields the protein CAISGTLTGELFF.

This clone was recorded once. The chain joins TRBV29-1 to TRBJ1-2; possibly TRBD1 for D (6 bases). CDR1 and CDR2 from the germline V gene are SQVTM and ANQGSEA. This CDR3 has 12 amino acids. Trimming shortened V by 6 bases and J by 2 bases, and 10 bases separated the two germline ends. This chain's CDR3 is CSVLGQNYGYTF. In DNA form, the CDR3 reads TGCAGCGTCCTCGGACAGAACTATGGCTACACCTTC. The full variable domain, its missing parts supplied by reference TRBV29-1 and TRBJ1-2, is SAVISQKPSRDICQRGTSLTIQCQVDSQVTMMFWYRQQPGQSLTLIATANQGSEATYESGFVIDKFPISRPNLTFSTLTVSNMSPEDSSIYLCSVLGQNYGYTFGSGTRLTVV.

The rearrangement uses TRBV11-3 and TRBJ2-1; 13 bases map to TRBD2. The CDR3 covers 16 residues. V gave up 4 bases and J gave up 2 bases; unmatched junction bases: 2. Looked up from germline, CDR1 is SGHNT and CDR2 is YENEEA. CDR3 nucleotides: TGTGCCAGCAGCTCCGGGACTAGCGGGACCTACAATGAGCAGTTCTTC. This gives the protein CASSSGTSGTYNEQFF.

J is TRBJ1-4 and V is TRBV4-3; D call uncertain. This CDR3 comprises 12 residues. CDR1 is LGHNA, CDR2 YSLEER, per germline. The ends were cut back, 1 base at V and 7 bases at J, with 4 bases in the middle. The CDR3 is CASSQGPEKLFF. The DNA for the CDR3 is TGCGCCAGCAGCCAAGGGCCTGAAAAACTGTTTTTT.

This clone was found a few times. V usage is TRBV2 and J usage is TRBJ2-5, with 8 positions matching TRBD2. V was pared by 3 bases and J by 2 bases, with 11 bases of the junction left unmatched. This CDR3 has 17 residues. Germline CDR1 is SNHLY and CDR2 is FYNNEI. The CDR3 region is CASSEVVTSGFQETQYF. As DNA, the CDR3 is TGTGCCAGCAGTGAGGTTGTCACTAGCGGTTTTCAAGAGACCCAGTACTTC.

CDR3 DNA: TGCGCCAGCAGTTACCCTTCCGGACTAGCGGGGGGTAAAGCGAACACCGGGGAGCTGTTTTTT. It specifies CASSYPSGLAGGKANTGELFF. The V gene is TRBV4-1, the J gene TRBJ2-2, with 14 bases matching TRBD2. Per germline, CDR1 MGHRA and CDR2 YSYEKL. The CDR3 extends over 21 amino acids. J lost 0 bases, V lost 6 bases, and 15 bases had no gene match.

V gene TRBV20-1 combines with J gene TRBJ1-1, with a weak D call TRBD1 (5 bases). The V gene's germline CDR1 is DFQATT and CDR2 SNEGSKA (reference sequence). V lost 6 bases and J lost 5, with 10 bases in between. The CDR3 is made up of 11 amino acids. This CDR3 reads CSAYDSTEAFF. The CDR3, as DNA: TGCAGTGCCTATGACAGTACTGAAGCTTTCTTT.

This chain uses TRBV7-9 with TRBJ1-4; 9 bases fit TRBD1. CDR1 is SEHNR and CDR2 is FQNEAQ in the germline V gene (reference sequence). The V gene end was trimmed by 6 bases and the J gene end by 7 bases; junction bases not matched to a gene: 12. This CDR3 is built from 16 residues. CDR3 nucleotide sequence: TGTGCCAGCAGTTCCGGGACAGGGTTTCGCGGTGAAAAACTGTTTTTT. It codes for CASSSGTGFRGEKLFF.

This chain connects TRBV7-6 to TRBJ2-7; 8 positions match TRBD1. The CDR3 contains 13 residues. CDR1 and CDR2 from the germline V gene are SGHVS and FNYEAQ. The J segment lost 3 bases and the V segment lost 4 bases, leaving 2 bases of the junction unmatched. The CDR3, as DNA: TGTGCCAGCAGCTCAGGGGGCCTCTACGAGCAGTACTTC. It yields the protein CASSSGGLYEQYF.

The chain links TRBV11-2 to TRBJ2-5, with 8 bases identical to TRBD1. The length of the CDR3 is 13 residues. Losses at the gene ends were 10 bases for V and 3 bases for J; bases not matched to a gene: 7. CDR1 and CDR2 from the germline V gene are SGHAT and FQNNGV. The CDR3 region is CATRQGNKETQYF. CDR3 bases: TGTGCCACCCGACAGGGGAACAAAGAGACCCAGTACTTC.

The chain links TRBV10-3 to TRBJ1-1; 7 bases are a match to TRBD1. V lost 6 bases to trimming and J lost 0 bases; unmatched junction nucleotides: 7. Germline values: CDR1 ENHRY, CDR2 SYGVKD. CDR3 size: 15 residues. CDR3 nucleotide sequence: TGTGCCATCAGCAGACAGGGTTACATGAACACTGAAGCTTTCTTT. Translating gives CAISRQGYMNTEAFF.

The chain carries TRBV5-4 and TRBJ2-7; D possibly uses TRBD1 or TRBD2 (6 bases each). The CDR3 is made up of 15 amino acids. Trimming stripped 1 base from V and 4 bases from J, with 15 bases between. Looked up from germline, CDR1 is SGHNT and CDR2 is YYREEE (reference sequence). The CDR3 region has the DNA TGTGCCAGCAGCTTGTTGGGGGCTGCGGGGTACGAGCAGTACTTC. It specifies CASSLLGAAGYEQYF.

This sequence joins TRBV12-5 and TRBJ1-6; TRBD1 might be the D (6 bases). The CDR3 sequence is 19 residues long. V gave up 3 bases and J gave up 0 bases, with 18 bases separating them. Germline V gene data show CDR1 as LGHNT and CDR2 as FRNRAP. The chain's CDR3 is CASGFHVDSQSSYNSPLHF. The CDR3 DNA reads as TGTGCTAGTGGTTTCCACGTGGACAGCCAGAGCTCCTATAATTCACCCCTCCACTTT.

V gene TRBV7-2 combines with J gene TRBJ1-1; 8 bases fit TRBD1. CDR3 length: 14 residues. CDR1 SGHTA and CDR2 FQGNSA come from the germline V gene. V dropped 1 base and J dropped 4; count of bases not matched to a gene: 2. The CDR3 DNA follows: TGTGCCAGCAGCTTAGTAGGACAGGGCACTGAAGCTTTCTTT. Translation gives CASSLVGQGTEAFF.

The chain has TRBV18 and TRBJ2-7, with D perhaps being TRBD1 or TRBD2 (5 bases each). Between the trimmed V and J ends, which lost 2 bases and 4 bases, there was a span of 9 bases. Germline CDR1 is KGHSH and CDR2 is LQKENI. The CDR3 has 13 residues. CDR3 nucleotide sequence: TGTGCCAGCTCACCAGTTGGGGGATACGAGCAGTACTTC. This gives the protein CASSPVGGYEQYF.

This clone was counted a single time. The chain is built from TRBV27 and TRBJ2-2; D not resolved. The CDR3 covers 11 residues. Germline V CDR1 and CDR2: MNHEY, SMNVEV (reference sequence). V dropped 4 bases and J dropped 6 bases, with 3 bases sitting between them. The CDR3: CASSYAGELFF. In DNA, the CDR3 is TGTGCCAGCAGTTACGCCGGGGAGCTGTTTTTT.

The genes are TRBV6-4 and TRBJ2-2; D gene unclear. This CDR3 comprises 13 residues. V gave up 1 base and J gave up 5 bases, with 5 bases separating them. CDR1 is MRHNA and CDR2 is SNTAGT in the germline V gene. The DNA for the CDR3 is TGTGCCAGCAGTGACTTGGGGACCGGGGAGCTGTTTTTT. Translated, it gives CASSDLGTGELFF.

The chain combines TRBV7-6 with TRBJ2-3; the D gene is possibly TRBD2 (6 bases). Germline V gives CDR1 SGHVS, CDR2 FNYEAQ. CDR3 size: 14 residues. The germline V and J ends were trimmed by 1 base and 3 bases, with 8 bases remaining between them. The CDR3: CASSLDGGTDTQYF. The CDR3 nucleotides read TGTGCCAGCAGCTTAGACGGGGGTACAGATACGCAGTATTTT.

J is TRBJ1-2 and V is TRBV4-1, with a tentative D call TRBD1 (5 bases). Germline V gives CDR1 MGHRA, CDR2 YSYEKL. CDR3 length equals 16 residues. Trimming stripped 4 bases from V and 0 bases from J, with 15 bases between. CDR3 sequence: CASSLHPRAPNYGYTF. The CDR3 nucleotides are TGCGCCAGCAGCCTCCACCCCAGGGCTCCTAACTATGGCTACACCTTC.

This chain joins TRBV30 and TRBJ1-2, with D perhaps matching TRBD1 (6 bases). This CDR3 has 13 residues. The germline gives CDR1 GTSNPN, CDR2 SVGIG (reference sequence). The V and J ends lost 2 bases and 4 bases respectively, with 11 bases between them. This chain's CDR3 is CAWSQQGSYGYTF. Here the CDR3 DNA reads TGTGCCTGGAGTCAACAGGGAAGCTATGGCTACACCTTC.

The chain is built from TRBV4-3 and TRBJ1-5; perhaps TRBD1 as D (5 bases). Trimming shortened V by 2 bases and J by 7 bases, and 15 bases separated the two germline ends. This CDR3 spans 15 amino acids. From germline, CDR1 is LGHNA and CDR2 YSLEER. The CDR3 loop is CASSQSAGTQQPQHF. CDR3 sequence (DNA): TGCGCCAGCAGCCAATCGGCTGGGACTCAACAGCCCCAGCATTTT.

CDR3 residues: CASSADRTGGGETQYF. As DNA, the CDR3 is TGTGCCAGTAGCGCAGACAGGACAGGCGGAGGGGAGACCCAGTACTTC. The chain uses TRBV19 and TRBJ2-5, with D possibly matching TRBD1 (7 bases). CDR1 and CDR2 (germline): LNHDA, SQIVND (reference sequence). The length of the CDR3 is 16 residues. The germline V and J ends were trimmed by 6 bases and 5 bases, with 22 bases remaining between them. The whole variable domain, remainder taken from reference TRBV19 and TRBJ2-5, is DGGITQSPKYLFRKEGQNVTLSCEQNLNHDAMYWYRQDPGQGLRLIYYSQIVNDFQKGDIAEGYSVSREKKESFPLTVTSAQKNPTAFYLCASSADRTGGGETQYFGPGTRLLVL.